Listed below are T cell receptor beta chains from one sample, sequenced in a study of T cell responses to AZD1222 COVID-19 vaccine. Profiled with immunoSEQ multiplex PCR; TCRdb holds only in-frame clones, not every one. The sample records over 100,000 clones, about 89% being singletons. Sample: peripheral blood, taken on day 0 of AZD1222 vaccination. The receptors come from an adult in good health. Each CDR3 is given with its conserved first and last residue. D genes are given only for firm matches. Expanded clones get a size class; other rows say once, few or many, or leave the size out.

CDR3aa	CDR3nt	d_gene	len	j_gene	v_gene	abundance
CASSQTKGSGANVLTF	TGTGCCAGCAGCCAAACCAAGGGCTCTGGGGCCAACGTCCTGACTTTC	-	16	TRBJ2-6	TRBV3-1/TRBV3-2	-
CASSPGQRNTGELFF	TGTGCCAGCTCACCTGGGCAGAGGAACACCGGGGAGCTGTTTTTT	-	15	TRBJ2-2	TRBV18	-
CASSLRAGGDYGELFF	TGTGCCAGCAGCTTACGAGCGGGGGGAGATTATGGGGAGCTGTTTTTT	TRBD2	16	TRBJ2-2	TRBV7-6	-
CASSPQQGWTNEKLFF	TGTGCCAGCTCACCACAGCAGGGTTGGACTAATGAAAAACTGTTTTTT	-	16	TRBJ1-4	TRBV18	-
CASSHQSSGTAYEQYF	TGTGCCAGCAGCCACCAGTCGTCCGGGACGGCCTACGAGCAGTACTTC	-	16	TRBJ2-7	TRBV5-8	-
CAYTTRAETQYF	TGTGCCTATACGACGAGGGCAGAGACCCAGTACTTC	-	12	TRBJ2-5	TRBV7-9	-
CASSIGTGMNTGELFF	TGTGCCAGTAGTATCGGGACAGGGATGAACACCGGGGAGCTGTTTTTT	TRBD1	16	TRBJ2-2	TRBV19	-
CSASVNRDYEQYF	TGCAGTGCTAGTGTTAACAGGGACTACGAGCAGTACTTC	-	13	TRBJ2-7	TRBV20-1	-
CASRVSNQPQHF	TGTGCCAGCAGGGTCAGCAATCAGCCCCAGCATTTT	-	12	TRBJ1-5	TRBV28	-
CASRRGTGQGNGYTF	TGCGCCAGCAGAAGAGGCACGGGACAGGGGAATGGCTACACCTTC	TRBD1	15	TRBJ1-2	TRBV10-2	-
CASSHNRANGYTF	TGTGCCAGCAGCCACAACAGGGCGAATGGCTACACCTTC	-	13	TRBJ1-2	TRBV14	-
CASSYGGSSYEQYF	TGTGCCAGCAGCTACGGGGGGAGCTCCTACGAGCAGTACTTC	TRBD2	14	TRBJ2-7	TRBV11-1	-
CASSYRGTGGDGYTF	TGTGCCAGCAGCTATCGCGGGACAGGGGGAGATGGCTACACCTTC	TRBD1	15	TRBJ1-2	TRBV5-4	-
CASSPPGAKNIQYF	TGTGCCAGCAGCCCCCCGGGGGCCAAAAACATTCAGTACTTC	-	14	TRBJ2-4	TRBV5-6	-
CASSLTPGPVGEKLFF	TGCGCCAGCAGCCTAACTCCGGGCCCGGTGGGCGAAAAACTGTTTTTT	-	16	TRBJ1-4	TRBV5-1	-
CASSLTPDYGYTF	TGTGCCAGCAGCTTAACCCCAGACTATGGCTACACCTTC	-	13	TRBJ1-2	TRBV11-2	-
CASRITGRGSYEQYF	TGTGCCAGCAGGATTACAGGGAGGGGATCCTACGAGCAGTACTTC	-	15	TRBJ2-7	TRBV5-6	-
CASSPTVKSSYEQYF	TGTGCCAGCTCCCCTACAGTAAAAAGCTCCTACGAGCAGTACTTC	-	15	TRBJ2-7	TRBV18	-
CASSTRGPPLEQYF	TGTGCCAGCAGTACCCGGGGACCCCCTCTCGAGCAGTACTTC	-	14	TRBJ2-7	TRBV6-5	-
CASSQQGANTEAFF	TGTGCCAGCAGTCAACAGGGGGCGAACACTGAAGCTTTCTTT	TRBD1	14	TRBJ1-1	TRBV6-6	-
CASSTGTGELNTEAFF	TGTGCCAGCAGCACCGGGACAGGGGAGTTGAACACTGAAGCTTTCTTT	TRBD1	16	TRBJ1-1	TRBV7-2	-
CASLMGAQETQYF	TGTGCCTCACTGATGGGTGCCCAAGAGACCCAGTACTTC	-	13	TRBJ2-5	TRBV30	-
CASSQEILYTGELFF	TGTGCCAGCAGCCAAGAAATTCTGTACACCGGGGAGCTGTTTTTT	-	15	TRBJ2-2	TRBV14	-
CASSVAVSTGSGYTF	TGTGCCAGCAGCGTAGCCGTCTCCACGGGGAGCGGCTACACCTTC	-	15	TRBJ1-2	TRBV9	once
CASSLGLDYGYTF	TGTGCCAGCAGCTTAGGTCTTGACTATGGCTACACCTTC	-	13	TRBJ1-2	TRBV7-2	once
CASGQVGGEQYF	TGTGCCAGCGGACAAGTCGGGGGGGAGCAGTACTTC	TRBD2	12	TRBJ2-7	TRBV14	-
CASSLAGMNTEAFF	TGCGCCAGCAGCTTGGCAGGGATGAACACTGAAGCTTTCTTT	-	14	TRBJ1-1	TRBV5-1	-
CASSSRTGRGYNSPLHF	TGTGCCAGCAGTTCTCGGACAGGGAGGGGCTATAATTCACCCCTCCACTTT	TRBD1	17	TRBJ1-6	TRBV27	-
CASRRTGRGEQFF	TGTGCCAGCAGACGGACAGGGAGGGGAGAGCAGTTCTTC	-	13	TRBJ2-1	TRBV28	-
CASSSFAGQGNEQFF	TGTGCCAGCAGCTCGTTCGCTGGACAGGGGAATGAGCAGTTCTTC	TRBD1	15	TRBJ2-1	TRBV5-4	once
CASSYNQASYEQYF	TGTGCCAGCAGTTATAATCAGGCGAGCTACGAGCAGTACTTC	-	14	TRBJ2-7	TRBV6-2/TRBV6-3	-
CASSFRDAYGYTF	TGTGCCAGCAGTTTCCGGGATGCCTATGGCTACACCTTC	-	13	TRBJ1-2	TRBV6-5	-
CASSLTQTANYGYTF	TGTGCCAGCAGCTTAACTCAGACAGCTAACTATGGCTACACCTTC	-	15	TRBJ1-2	TRBV7-8	-
CASSRERQGGGQPQHF	TGTGCCAGCAGCCGAGAGAGACAGGGAGGCGGTCAGCCCCAGCATTTT	TRBD1	16	TRBJ1-5	TRBV4-2	-
CASNKGAHTGELFF	TGTGCCAGCAATAAGGGGGCTCACACCGGGGAGCTGTTTTTT	TRBD1	14	TRBJ2-2	TRBV2	-
CASSGGHLTDTQYF	TGTGCCAGCAGCGGGGGACACCTCACAGATACGCAGTATTTT	-	14	TRBJ2-3	TRBV9	-
CASTPRATRLYGYTF	TGTGCCAGCACACCCCGGGCCACACGCCTCTATGGCTACACCTTC	-	15	TRBJ1-2	TRBV2	-
CASSVGQGFSSTDTQYF	TGTGCCAGCAGCGTCGGACAGGGCTTTTCTAGCACAGATACGCAGTATTTT	TRBD1	17	TRBJ2-3	TRBV5-5	-
CASSASGGAGNEQFF	TGTGCCAGCAGCGCAAGCGGGGGGGCCGGGAATGAGCAGTTCTTC	TRBD2	15	TRBJ2-1	TRBV9	-
CASGGTVLSGNTIYF	TGTGCCAGCGGAGGGACGGTCCTCTCTGGAAACACCATATATTTT	-	15	TRBJ1-3	TRBV6-5	-
CASSPSGTPNRENTEAFF	TGTGCCAGCAGCCCCTCAGGGACCCCAAACAGAGAGAACACTGAAGCTTTCTTT	-	18	TRBJ1-1	TRBV7-9	once
CASSERGGPGTEAFF	TGTGCCAGCAGTGAAAGAGGGGGCCCGGGCACTGAAGCTTTCTTT	TRBD1	15	TRBJ1-1	TRBV2	-